This T cell receptor beta chain was found in a study of siplizumab effects on memory and regulatory T cells. Study-level points and caveats: Left unconfirmed was the suppressive function of proliferating Tregs from siplizumab cultures. Researchers could not give a naive or memory phenotype to roughly 75-95% of proliferating CD4+ or CD8+ clones.

Libraries were prepared by immunoSEQ multiplex PCR; TCRdb keeps only in-frame clonotypes and omits some of them. The sample has over 100,000 clones, around 92% seen once. The CDR3 extends over 16 amino acids. J lost 0 bases, V lost 2 bases, and 5 bases had no gene match. In germline, CDR1 is SEHNR, CDR2 FQNEAQ (reference sequence). Details on this clone: What it binds is not known.

The V and J genes are TRBV7-9 and TRBJ1-1; 8 positions agree with TRBD1. The receptor was isolated from a human donor in good health. Material: Tregs sorted from blood. CDR3 residues: CASSLLRDRMNTEAFF. The CDR3 DNA is TGTGCCAGCAGCTTACTCCGGGACAGGATGAACACTGAAGCTTTCTTT.